The 11 T cell receptor beta chains reported below all come from one sample, sequenced in a study of shared clonotypes between healthy human individuals (TCRdb year 2020). The library relied on the immunoSEQ multiplex PCR assay. TCRdb took over this immuneACCESS table, retaining in-frame rearrangements with V and J assigned. Such tables are incomplete; in checked studies, under half of the missing clones stem from an unresolved V gene, and the remainder is unexplained. This sample holds approximately 1.1 million clones; 78% were observed only once. The ten most abundant clones make up 0.52% of the sample. The sample comprised memory CD4+ T cells from PBMCs. Explained via the paper, the cell subset or site label denotes: CD45RA-negative fraction. These receptor sequences come from a man between 18 and 35 years old in good health. Some clones in this sample may be carry-over from other donors' samples.

The chain carries TRBV10-2 and TRBJ1-1; D uncertain. There are 14 residues in the CDR3. V gave up 3 bases and J gave up 0 bases, with 8 bases separating them. Germline assignment: CDR1 WSHSY and CDR2 SAAADI. The CDR3 loop is CASSEFGLNTEAFF. CDR3 coding DNA: TGCGCCAGCAGTGAATTTGGATTGAACACTGAAGCTTTCTTT.

This clone was seen more than once but under ten times. The CDR3 sequence is CASSLEGGTYF. For the CDR3, the DNA is TGCGCCAGCAGCTTGGAAGGGGGCACGTACTTC. The chain has TRBV5-1 and TRBJ2-7; 7 bases are a match to TRBD1. There are 11 residues in the CDR3. Trimming at V came to 0 bases and at J to 12 bases, leaving 3 bases not matched to a gene. The V gene's germline CDR1 is SGHRS and CDR2 YFSETQ.

The CDR3 is CASSAAGAPLYEQYF. CDR3 coding DNA: TGTGCCAGCAGCGCAGCAGGGGCCCCCCTCTACGAGCAGTACTTC. V gene TRBV11-2 combines with J gene TRBJ2-7, with a tentative D call TRBD1 (6 bases). CDR3 length: 15 residues. CDR1 and CDR2 from the germline V gene are SGHAT and FQNNGV. The V gene lost 5 bases and the J gene lost 3 bases, with 17 bases spanning the gap. The whole variable domain, remainder taken from reference TRBV11-2 and TRBJ2-7, is EAGVAQSPRYKIIEKRQSVAFWCNPISGHATLYWYQQILGQGPKLLIQFQNNGVVDDSQLPKDRFSAERLKGVDSTLKIQPAKLEDSAVYLCASSAAGAPLYEQYFGPGTRLTVT.

The genes are TRBV9 and TRBJ1-1; tentative D call: TRBD1 (6 bases). V gave up 3 bases and J gave up 4 bases, with 22 bases separating them. The CDR3 runs to 17 residues. Germline CDR1 reads SGDLS; CDR2 reads YYNGEE. The CDR3 nucleotides are TGTGCCAGCAGCGCGGCCCAGAAGAGGGGGGAGATCACTGAAGCTTTCTTT. This encodes CASSAAQKRGEITEAFF.

The genes are TRBV7-2 and TRBJ2-1; D ambiguous. This CDR3 region has 12 residues. V was clipped by 5 bases and J by 7 bases, with 9 bases between them. The germline V gene has CDR1 SGHTA and CDR2 FQGNSA. The CDR3 region is CASSAQWNEQFF. The DNA for the CDR3 is TGTGCCAGCAGCGCACAGTGGAATGAGCAGTTCTTC.

The CDR3 reads CASSITGVTDTQYF. CDR3 coding DNA: TGTGCCAGCAGCATTACAGGGGTCACAGATACGCAGTATTTT. The chain has TRBV7-6 and TRBJ2-3, with 7 bases that match TRBD1. J gave up 2 bases and V 5 bases, and 4 bases lay outside the gene matches. CDR3 length: 14 amino acids. CDR1 and CDR2 from the germline V gene are SGHVS and FNYEAQ.

The chain uses TRBV6-1 and TRBJ2-1; D might be TRBD2 (5 bases). The germline V and J ends were trimmed by 3 bases and 10 bases, with 16 bases remaining between them. Germline assignment: CDR1 MNHNS and CDR2 SASEGT. The CDR3 length is 14 residues. CDR3 region: CASSDPPPPGEQFF. The CDR3 nucleotides read TGTGCCAGCAGTGATCCCCCACCCCCGGGGGAGCAGTTCTTC.

The rearrangement uses TRBV7-9 and TRBJ2-7; D not certain. The germline CDR1 and CDR2 sequences are SEHNR and FQNEAQ (reference sequence). The V end lost 2 bases, the J end lost 5 bases, and 10 bases lay between the germline ends. This CDR3 is 13 amino acids long. CDR3 in amino acids: CASSLSVLDEQYF. The CDR3 coding sequence is TGTGCCAGCAGCTTATCCGTGCTTGACGAGCAGTACTTC.

V is TRBV5-8 and J is TRBJ2-7, with TRBD1 matching over 7 bases. Trimming removed 5 bases from V and 0 bases from J; junction bases left unmatched: 2. Germline V lookup: CDR1 SGHTS, CDR2 YDEGEE. The CDR3 has 13 amino acids. The CDR3 loop is CASRRGLSYEQYF. The CDR3 DNA reads TGTGCCAGCAGAAGGGGGCTCTCCTACGAGCAGTACTTC. The complete variable domain, with remaining parts taken from reference TRBV5-8 and TRBJ2-7, reads EAGVTQSPTHLIKTRGQQATLRCSPISGHTSVYWYQQALGLGLQFLLWYDEGEERNRGNFPPRFSGRQFPNYSSELNVNALELEDSALYLCASRRGLSYEQYFGPGTRLTVT.

The CDR3 reads CASILPRGEQYF. CDR3 nucleotide sequence: TGTGCCAGCATCCTTCCGCGGGGGGAGCAGTACTTC. The chain carries TRBV28 and TRBJ2-7; 7 nucleotides match TRBD2. Germline values: CDR1 MDHEN, CDR2 SYDVKM. CDR3 length: 12 amino acids. Trimming cost V 7 bases and J 7 bases; bases outside gene matches: 7.

With regard to this clone: A far larger clone is off by one base, so a read error is likely. The sample holds other DNA sequences that translate to the same CDR3. The gene calls are TRBV7-9 and TRBJ2-3; D remains ambiguous. Germline CDR1 reads SEHNR; CDR2 reads FQNEAQ (reference sequence). V was pared by 3 bases and J by 1 base, with 2 bases between. CDR3 length: 12 amino acids. The chain's CDR3 is CASSLGTDTQYF. Written as DNA, the CDR3 is TGTGCCAGCAGCTTGGGCACAGATACGCAGTATTTT.